The subject of this entry is one T cell receptor (beta chain). The sample originates from a study of blood T cell repertoires in COVID-19. Some clones are missing from TCRdb's copy, which holds only in-frame ones; the method was immunoSEQ multiplex PCR. The table shows 250,000 or so clones, with more than 75% occurring only once. The CDR3 is 15 residues long. The germline V gene has CDR1 MNHEY and CDR2 SVGAGI. Trimming shortened V by 0 bases and J by 10 bases, and 16 bases separated the two germline ends. The sample consisted of peripheral blood. The receptor was isolated from a woman between 40 and 50 years old who had recovered from COVID-19. The rearrangement links TRBV6-5 to TRBJ1-3; D remains unclear. The CDR3 region is CASSYSYGERATIYF. As DNA, the CDR3 is TGTGCCAGCAGTTACTCGTACGGGGAAAGGGCGACCATATATTTT.